This T cell receptor beta chain came from a study of cytomegalovirus exposure and HLA in healthy donors. About this clone: The antigen remains undetermined.

Primers for the PCR totalled 60 Vbeta and 13 Jbeta. Some clones are missing from TCRdb's copy, which holds only in-frame ones; the method was immunoSEQ multiplex PCR. Counted here are 150,000 to 200,000 clones, 82% occurring once; the ten biggest clones make up 1.5%. Whole-study findings and limits: In a later analysis, the majority of CMV-associated beta chains seemingly showed HLA restriction.

Per germline, CDR1 SNHLY and CDR2 FYNNEI. V trimming: 4 bases; J trimming: 6 bases; junction bases outside the gene matches: 5. This CDR3 is 16 amino acids long. The chain uses TRBV2 and TRBJ2-2; 13 nucleotides match TRBD2. The specimen sequenced was PBMCs. This TCR was sampled from a girl aged 5-17 years in good health and CMV-seropositive. Here the CDR3 DNA reads TGTGCCAGCAGTGGGACTAGCGGGAGTTTCCCCGGGGAGCTGTTTTTT. Residues: CASSGTSGSFPGELFF.